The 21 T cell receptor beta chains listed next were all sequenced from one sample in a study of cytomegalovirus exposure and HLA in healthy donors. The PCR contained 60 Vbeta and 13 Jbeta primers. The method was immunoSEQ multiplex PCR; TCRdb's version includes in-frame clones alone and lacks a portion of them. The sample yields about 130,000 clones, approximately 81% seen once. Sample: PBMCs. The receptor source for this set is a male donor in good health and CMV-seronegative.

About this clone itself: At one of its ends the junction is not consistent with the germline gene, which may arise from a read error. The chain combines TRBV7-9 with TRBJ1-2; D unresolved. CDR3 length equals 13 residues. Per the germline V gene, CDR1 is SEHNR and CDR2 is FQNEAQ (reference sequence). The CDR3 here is CSSSWTGDYGYTF. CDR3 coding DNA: TGTTCCAGCAGTTGGACGGGAGACTATGGCTACACCTTC.

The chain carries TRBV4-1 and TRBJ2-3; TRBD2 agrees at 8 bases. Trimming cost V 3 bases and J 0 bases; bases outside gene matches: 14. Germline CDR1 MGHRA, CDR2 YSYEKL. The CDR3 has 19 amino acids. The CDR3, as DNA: TGCGCCAGCAGCCACCCCTTGGCGGGGGGACGACTTAGCACAGATACGCAGTATTTT. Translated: CASSHPLAGGRLSTDTQYF.

The CDR3 loop is CASCGGGTGYTF. CDR3 bases: TGTGCCAGCTGTGGGGGGGGCACTGGCTACACCTTC. The gene calls are TRBV21-1 and TRBJ1-2. TRBV21-1 corresponds to a pseudogene. The CDR3 is 12 residues long.

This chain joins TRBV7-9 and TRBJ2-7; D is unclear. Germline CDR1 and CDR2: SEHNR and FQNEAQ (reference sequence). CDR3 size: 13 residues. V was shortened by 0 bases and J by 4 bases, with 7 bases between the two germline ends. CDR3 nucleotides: TGTGCCAGCAGCTTAGCATTCGGTTACGAGCAGTACTTC. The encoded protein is CASSLAFGYEQYF.

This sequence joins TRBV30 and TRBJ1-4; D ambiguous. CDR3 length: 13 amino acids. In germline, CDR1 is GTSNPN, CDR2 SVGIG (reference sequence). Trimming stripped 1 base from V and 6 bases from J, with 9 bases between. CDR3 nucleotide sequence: TGTGCCTGGAGTGGGGAGGGCCATGAAAAACTGTTTTTT. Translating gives CAWSGEGHEKLFF.

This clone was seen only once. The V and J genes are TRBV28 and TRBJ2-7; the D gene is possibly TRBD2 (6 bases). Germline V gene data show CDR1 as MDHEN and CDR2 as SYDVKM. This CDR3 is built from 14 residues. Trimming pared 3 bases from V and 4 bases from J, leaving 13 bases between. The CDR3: CASSLTGVEYEQYF. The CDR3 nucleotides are TGTGCCAGCAGTTTGACGGGGGTGGAATACGAGCAGTACTTC. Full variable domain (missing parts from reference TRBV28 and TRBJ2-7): DVKVTQSSRYLVKRTGEKVFLECVQDMDHENMFWYRQDPGLGLRLIYFSYDVKMKEKGDIPEGYSVSREKKERFSLILESASTNQTSMYLCASSLTGVEYEQYFGPGTRLTVT.

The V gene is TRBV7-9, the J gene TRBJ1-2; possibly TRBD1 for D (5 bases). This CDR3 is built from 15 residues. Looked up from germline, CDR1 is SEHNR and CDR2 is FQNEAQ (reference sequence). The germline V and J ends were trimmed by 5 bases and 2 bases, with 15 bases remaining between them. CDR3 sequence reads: CASSDWGGANYGYTF. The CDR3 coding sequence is TGTGCCAGCAGCGATTGGGGGGGTGCAAACTATGGCTACACCTTC.

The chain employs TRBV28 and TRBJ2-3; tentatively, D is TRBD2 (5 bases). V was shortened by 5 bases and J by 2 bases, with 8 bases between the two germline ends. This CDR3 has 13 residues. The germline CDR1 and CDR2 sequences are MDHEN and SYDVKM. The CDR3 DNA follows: TGTGCCAGCAGTCGGGATCTCACAGATACGCAGTATTTT. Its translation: CASSRDLTDTQYF. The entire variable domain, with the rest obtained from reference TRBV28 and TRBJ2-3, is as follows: DVKVTQSSRYLVKRTGEKVFLECVQDMDHENMFWYRQDPGLGLRLIYFSYDVKMKEKGDIPEGYSVSREKKERFSLILESASTNQTSMYLCASSRDLTDTQYFGPGTRLTVL.

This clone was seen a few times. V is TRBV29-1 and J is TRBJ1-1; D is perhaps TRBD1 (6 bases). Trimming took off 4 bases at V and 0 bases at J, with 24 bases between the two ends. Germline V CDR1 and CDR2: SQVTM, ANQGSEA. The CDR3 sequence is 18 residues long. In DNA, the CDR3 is TGCAGCGTTGTTCACAGGCAAGTGTTTTGGGACATGAACACTGAAGCTTTCTTT. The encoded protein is CSVVHRQVFWDMNTEAFF.

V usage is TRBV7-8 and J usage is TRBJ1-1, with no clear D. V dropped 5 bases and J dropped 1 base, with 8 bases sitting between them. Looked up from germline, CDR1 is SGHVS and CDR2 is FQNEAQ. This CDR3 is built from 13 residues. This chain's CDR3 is CASSPNKNTEAFF. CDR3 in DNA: TGTGCCAGCAGCCCGAACAAGAACACTGAAGCTTTCTTT.

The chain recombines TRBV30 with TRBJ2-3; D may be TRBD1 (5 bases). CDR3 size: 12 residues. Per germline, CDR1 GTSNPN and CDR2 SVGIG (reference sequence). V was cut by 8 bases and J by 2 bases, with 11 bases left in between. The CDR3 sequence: CAQGSITDTQYF. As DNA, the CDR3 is TGTGCCCAGGGTTCGATCACAGATACGCAGTATTTT.

CDR3: CASSLGVDSGREQFF. In nucleotides, the CDR3 is TGCGCCAGCAGCTTGGGAGTGGACAGTGGACGCGAGCAGTTCTTC. The rearrangement joins TRBV5-1 to TRBJ2-1; possible D gene TRBD1, 6 bases. Germline V gives CDR1 SGHRS, CDR2 YFSETQ. This CDR3 is 15 amino acids long. Trimming cost V 0 bases and J 10 bases, with 17 bases left between them.

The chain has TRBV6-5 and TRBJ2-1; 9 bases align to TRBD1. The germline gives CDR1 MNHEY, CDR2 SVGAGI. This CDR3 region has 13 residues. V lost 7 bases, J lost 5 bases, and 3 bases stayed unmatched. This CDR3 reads CASTGQGNNEQFF. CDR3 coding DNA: TGTGCCAGCACGGGACAGGGAAACAATGAGCAGTTCTTC.

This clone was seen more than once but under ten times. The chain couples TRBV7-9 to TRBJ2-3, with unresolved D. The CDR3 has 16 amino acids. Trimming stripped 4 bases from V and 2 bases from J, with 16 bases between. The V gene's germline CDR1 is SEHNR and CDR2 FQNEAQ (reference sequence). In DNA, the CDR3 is TGTGCCAGCAGCTCCCTAGTCCGTCGTGTCACAGATACGCAGTATTTT. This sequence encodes CASSSLVRRVTDTQYF.

CDR3 in DNA: TGTGCCAGCAGCCCAACTAGCGGGAGGGCCCTCAACGAGCAGTACTTC. Protein product: CASSPTSGRALNEQYF. The J gene is TRBJ2-7, the V gene TRBV7-2, with TRBD2 identical over 13 bases. The CDR3 length is 16 residues. Germline V gene sequence: CDR1 SGHTA, CDR2 FQGNSA. The trim removed 5 bases at V and 5 bases at J, leaving 9 bases unmatched.

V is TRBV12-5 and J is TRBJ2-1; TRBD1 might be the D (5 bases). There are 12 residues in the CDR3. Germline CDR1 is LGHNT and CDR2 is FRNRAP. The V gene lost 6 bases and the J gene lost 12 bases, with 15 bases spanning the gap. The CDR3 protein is CASGLAGIRQFF. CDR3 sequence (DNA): TGTGCTAGTGGCCTGGCAGGGATTCGGCAGTTCTTC.

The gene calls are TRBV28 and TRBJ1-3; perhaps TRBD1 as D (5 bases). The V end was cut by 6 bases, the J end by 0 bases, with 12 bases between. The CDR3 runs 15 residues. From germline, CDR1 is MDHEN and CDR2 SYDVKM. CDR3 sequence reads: CASSLDSSSGNTIYF. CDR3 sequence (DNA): TGTGCCAGCAGCCTCGACAGTAGCTCTGGAAACACCATATATTTT.

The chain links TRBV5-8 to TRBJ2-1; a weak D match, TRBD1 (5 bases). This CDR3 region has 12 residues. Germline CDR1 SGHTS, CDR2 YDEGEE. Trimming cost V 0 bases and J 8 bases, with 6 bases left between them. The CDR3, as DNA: TGTGCCAGCAGCTTGGAGGGGTATGAGCAGTTCTTC. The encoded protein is CASSLEGYEQFF.

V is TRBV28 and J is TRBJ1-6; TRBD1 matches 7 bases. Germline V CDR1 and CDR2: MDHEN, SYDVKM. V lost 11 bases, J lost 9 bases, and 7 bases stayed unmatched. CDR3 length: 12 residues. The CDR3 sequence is CAAAGGGSPLHF. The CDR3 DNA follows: TGTGCCGCCGCAGGGGGAGGTTCACCCCTCCACTTT.

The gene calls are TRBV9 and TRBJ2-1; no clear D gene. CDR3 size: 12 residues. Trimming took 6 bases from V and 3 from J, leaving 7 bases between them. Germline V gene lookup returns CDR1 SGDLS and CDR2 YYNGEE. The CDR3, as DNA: TGTGCCAGCAACCCGGGCTACAATGAGCAGTTCTTC. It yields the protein CASNPGYNEQFF.

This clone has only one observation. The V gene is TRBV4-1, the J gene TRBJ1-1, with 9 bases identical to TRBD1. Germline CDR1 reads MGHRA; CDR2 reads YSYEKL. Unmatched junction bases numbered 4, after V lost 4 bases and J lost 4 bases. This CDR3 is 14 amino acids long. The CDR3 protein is CASSPGQGGTEAFF. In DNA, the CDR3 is TGCGCCAGCAGCCCGGGACAGGGCGGCACTGAAGCTTTCTTT.